Listed below are T cell receptor beta chains from one sample, sequenced in a study of radiotherapy plus CTLA-4 blockade in lung cancer. TCRdb's table, derived via immunoSEQ multiplex PCR, lists solely in-frame clones and lacks some. Here the sample spans some 60,000 clones, around 80% being singletons. Here the sequenced sample was peripheral blood, taken from a patient treated with radiotherapy plus ipilimumab. The receptors were sampled from a human donor with non-small cell lung cancer who had a partial response to radiotherapy plus ipilimumab. The CDR3 runs from the conserved cysteine through the conserved F or W.

CDR3 length,V gene,CDR3 protein
15,TRBV7-9,CASSSGLLANEKLFF
13,TRBV11-2,CASSLGQDYEQYF
16,TRBV7-9,CASSFYGQGAGEKLFF
13,TRBV9,CASSQWGEETQYF
14,TRBV6-6,CASRRSGGGETQYF
15,TRBV5-4,CASSPLASSYNEQFF
16,TRBV4-1,CASSQDWAGTYTEAFF
14,TRBV19,CASSSQGSYNEQFF
15,TRBV6-6,CASSYSGTMNTEAFF
11,TRBV6-1,CASTRDTEAFF
13,TRBV2,CASSGLGGDTQYF
15,TRBV11-2,CASSLEAGFGNEQFF
13,TRBV10-3,CAISESGGYGYTF
14,TRBV5-1,CASGTWTGEGEQFF
14,TRBV7-2,CASSPDKISNTIYF
14,TRBV6-1,CASSEVSSNQPQHF
16,TRBV7-9,CASSFHSWTGSYEQYF
15,TRBV18,CASSPRQGTTDTQYF
19,TRBV27,CASTSVGIGTGGGNEKLFF
16,TRBV4-1,CASSQVPEAVEDTQYF
14,TRBV19,CASSMGQGNYGYTF
15,TRBV19,CASSIPSGGAYEQYF
15,TRBV11-2,CASSLAARGLDEQFF
15,TRBV2,CASRARSGLGETQYF
14,TRBV19,CASSMGQGDQPQHF
13,TRBV5-5,CASTRLDGDEQFF
15,TRBV5-6,CASSGQKGAGDTQYF